Given below is one T cell receptor (beta chain) in context. The data were taken from a study of blood T cell repertoires in COVID-19. Overall study: Sites in the United States, Italy and Spain provided acute and convalescent COVID-19 samples. T cells, B-cell-depleted T cells, or PBMCs supplied cDNA or gDNA.

The CDR3 contains 16 residues. Trimming stripped 6 bases from V and 4 bases from J, with 19 bases between. Germline loops: CDR1 LNHNV, CDR2 YYDKDF (reference sequence). In the original processing: Scientists estimated how many nucleated cells there were by amplifying reference gene primers. The protocol was immunoSEQ multiplex PCR, while the TCRdb copy is restricted to in-frame clones and leaves out a portion. That table furnishes V, J and clone size, whereas the DNA furnished D and trimming. Of roughly 150,000 clones in the sample, approximately 88% were seen once. The source is a human donor in a cohort sampled during active COVID-19. Material: peripheral blood. This chain joins TRBV15 and TRBJ1-3; D may be TRBD1 (6 bases). The CDR3 protein is CATSKDSLSPGNTIYF. CDR3 DNA: TGTGCCACCAGTAAGGACAGTTTGAGCCCGGGAAACACCATATATTTT.